This TCR beta chain was profiled in a study of blood T cell repertoires in COVID-19. Background on the study: The cDNA or gDNA used as material had been derived from T cells, B-cell-depleted T cells, or PBMCs.

The V gene's germline CDR1 is MNHEY and CDR2 SVGAGI. V was shortened by 6 bases and J by 5 bases, with 11 bases between the two germline ends. This CDR3 has 13 residues. The method was immunoSEQ multiplex PCR; TCRdb's version includes in-frame clones alone and lacks a portion of them. The repertoire holds around 140,000 clones, with 88% as singletons. Material for sequencing was peripheral blood. The V gene is TRBV6-5, the J gene TRBJ1-5; the D gene is possibly TRBD1 (5 bases). The origin of this receptor is a woman in her fifties or sixties with acute or convalescent COVID-19. In DNA form, the CDR3 reads TGTGCCAGCAGAGGGGCTAGGTATCAGCCCCAGCATTTT. Translating gives CASRGARYQPQHF.